Listed below are T cell receptor beta chains from one sample, sequenced in a study of regulatory T cells in long-lasting Graves disease. MiXCR, applied by TCRdb to the multiplex PCR reads, yields one record per CDR3 protein. The table includes a few hundred thousand distinct CDR3 sequences, approximately 15% detected once. These data are also associated with another study on T cells in Graves' hyperthyroidism and ophthalmopathy.

The sequencing here drew on peripheral blood mononuclear cells (PBMCs), taken at new diagnosis, from a patient treated with antithyroid drugs. These receptors were obtained from a man aged 35-49 years with Graves disease. CDR3s include the opening cysteine and the closing phenylalanine or tryptophan. A D gene is named only where the DNA matches it firmly. Clone size, where shown, is once, few, many, or a class for clones that have expanded.

>NA|TRBV9|many|TRBJ1-1|13
TGTGCCAGCAGCGCACACCCTCGCGACGGAGCTTTCTTT
CASSAHPRDGAFF
>TRBD1|TRBV20-1|many|TRBJ2-7|14
TGCAGTGCTAGAGCCGACAGGGGTTGGTACGAGCAGTACTTC
CSARADRGWYEQYF
>NA|TRBV7-9|NA|TRBJ2-1|14
NA
CASSSRRAGNEQFF
>NA|TRBV6-2/TRBV6-3|many|TRBJ2-3|15
TGTGCCAGCAGTTACAATGGGGGCGGTAGGGATACGCAGTATTTT
CASSYNGGGRDTQYF
>NA|TRBV5-1|many|TRBJ1-4|18
TGCGCCAGCAGCTTGGCCCGGGGTATAAGGGACGGGAATGAAAAACTGTTTTTT
CASSLARGIRDGNEKLFF
>TRBD1|TRBV7-3|NA|TRBJ2-1|13
TGTGCCAGCAGCTTAGCCCTGGGACAGGGTTACTTCTTC
CASSLALGQGYFF
>NA|TRBV12-3/TRBV12-4|NA|TRBJ2-7|12
TGTGCCAGCGTAGGAGGGGGGTACGAGCAGTACTTC
CASVGGGYEQYF
>NA|TRBV14|many|TRBJ1-1|13
TGTGCCAGCAGCGAGCAAGAGAACACTGAAGCTTTCTTT
CASSEQENTEAFF
>NA|TRBV10-3|few|TRBJ1-1|12
TGTGCCACTTCGACAGGAGGCACTGAAGCTTTCTTT
CATSTGGTEAFF
>NA|TRBV27|many|TRBJ1-1|16
TGTGCCAGCAGTTTAGATGTCAGGGACGGGAACACTGAAGCTTTCTTT
CASSLDVRDGNTEAFF
>TRBD1|TRBV6-1|NA|TRBJ1-1|14
TGTGCCAGCAGCCGAGGGGGCGCGGACACTGAAGCTTTCTTT
CASSRGGADTEAFF
>TRBD1|TRBV6-1|NA|TRBJ2-3|18
TGTGCCAGCAGACCCGACAGGGGGCGAGAACAAAATACAGATACGCAGTATTTT
CASRPDRGREQNTDTQYF
>NA|TRBV7-2|many|TRBJ1-1|14
TGTGCCAGCAGTTACCGGGTCGGGTACACTGAAGCTTTCTTT
CASSYRVGYTEAFF
>NA|TRBV11-2|NA|TRBJ1-6|15
TGTGCCAGCAGCTTAGCGGGACGGATAAATTCACCCCTCCACTTT
CASSLAGRINSPLHF
>NA|TRBV30|many|TRBJ1-1|12
TGTGCCTGGAGTGTACCTTTGGGAGAAGCTTTCTTT
CAWSVPLGEAFF
>NA|TRBV4-1|NA|TRBJ2-7|16
TGCGCCAGCAGCCAAGGATGGGCAGGGCGTGGGTACGAGCAGTACTTC
CASSQGWAGRGYEQYF
>NA|TRBV9|few|TRBJ2-1|17
TGTGCCAGCAACCGACCCACCTCAGGGGCTGGGGCCAATGAGCAGTTCTTC
CASNRPTSGAGANEQFF
>NA|TRBV18|many|TRBJ2-1|14
TGTGCCAGCTCACCACCTAGGCAGGACAATGAGCAGTTCTTC
CASSPPRQDNEQFF
>NA|TRBV20-1|NA|TRBJ2-4|15
TGCAGTGCTAGAGATTCCAAGGGGGCCAAAAACATTCAGTACTTC
CSARDSKGAKNIQYF
>NA|TRBV5-1|many|TRBJ1-5|13
TGTGCCAGCAGCTTAGAGGTGGATCAGCCCCAGCATTTT
CASSLEVDQPQHF
>TRBD1|TRBV7-3|many|TRBJ1-3|14
TGTGCCAGCAGCCCGGGACAGGGAGGAGACACCATATATTTT
CASSPGQGGDTIYF
>NA|TRBV5-1|few|TRBJ2-7|13
TGCGCCAGCAGCCAAGCCCCCTTCTACGAGCAGTACTTC
CASSQAPFYEQYF
>TRBD1|TRBV30|many|TRBJ1-1|12
TGTGCCTATAGACAGGGGAACACTGAAGCTTTCTTT
CAYRQGNTEAFF
>TRBD1|TRBV2|NA|TRBJ2-7|15
TGTGCCAGCAGCCGACCGGGACAGGGGGCGAGCGAGCAGTACTTC
CASSRPGQGASEQYF
>TRBD1|TRBV3-1|NA|TRBJ1-6|17
TGTGCCAGCAGCCAAGATAGGGGGCAGGGAGTGTACTCACCCCTCCACTTT
CASSQDRGQGVYSPLHF
>NA|TRBV15|many|TRBJ1-4|15
TGTGCCACCAGCAGAGACATGGGGGAGGGAGAAAAACTGTTTTTT
CATSRDMGEGEKLFF
>TRBD2|TRBV13|NA|TRBJ2-1|16
TGTGCCAGCAGCAACCGGACTAGCGACACCTACAATGAGCAGTTCTTC
CASSNRTSDTYNEQFF
>TRBD1|TRBV10-3|few|TRBJ1-2|13
TGTGCCTTCTCCGCCGGGACAGCCTATGGCTACACCTTC
CAFSAGTAYGYTF
>NA|TRBV7-2|few|TRBJ2-7|14
TGTGCCAGCAGCTCGCGAGCATTTACCTACGAGCAGTACTTC
CASSSRAFTYEQYF
>NA|TRBV6-1|many|TRBJ1-1|13
TGTGCCAGCTCGAGATCAGTGGGTAGAGAAGCTTTCTTT
CASSRSVGREAFF
>TRBD2|TRBV20-1|many|TRBJ2-5|13
TGCAGTGCTAGCGGGGGGTTCCAAGAGACCCAGTACTTC
CSASGGFQETQYF
>NA|TRBV9|few|TRBJ2-5|15
TGTGCCAGCAGCGTAGCCGGGACATATCAAGAGACCCAGTACTTC
CASSVAGTYQETQYF